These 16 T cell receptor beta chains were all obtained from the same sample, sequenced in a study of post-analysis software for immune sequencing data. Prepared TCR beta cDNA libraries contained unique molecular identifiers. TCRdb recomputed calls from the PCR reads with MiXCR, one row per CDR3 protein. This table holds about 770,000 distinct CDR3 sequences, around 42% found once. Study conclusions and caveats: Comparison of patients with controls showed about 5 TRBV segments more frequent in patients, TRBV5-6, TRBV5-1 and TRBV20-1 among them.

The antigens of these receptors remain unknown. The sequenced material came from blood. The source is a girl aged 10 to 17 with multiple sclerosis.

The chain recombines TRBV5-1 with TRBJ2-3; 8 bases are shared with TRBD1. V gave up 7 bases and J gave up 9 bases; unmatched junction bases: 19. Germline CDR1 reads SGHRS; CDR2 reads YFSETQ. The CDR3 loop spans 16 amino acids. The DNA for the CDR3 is TGCGCCAGCGGGGCCAGAGGGACAGGCGACATCGTGACGCAGTATTTT. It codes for CASGARGTGDIVTQYF.

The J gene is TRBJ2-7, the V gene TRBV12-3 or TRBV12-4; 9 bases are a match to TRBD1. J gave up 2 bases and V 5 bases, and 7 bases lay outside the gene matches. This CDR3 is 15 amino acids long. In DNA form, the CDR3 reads TGTGCCAGCAGTCACACCGGGACAGGGACCTACGAGCAGTACTTC. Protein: CASSHTGTGTYEQYF.

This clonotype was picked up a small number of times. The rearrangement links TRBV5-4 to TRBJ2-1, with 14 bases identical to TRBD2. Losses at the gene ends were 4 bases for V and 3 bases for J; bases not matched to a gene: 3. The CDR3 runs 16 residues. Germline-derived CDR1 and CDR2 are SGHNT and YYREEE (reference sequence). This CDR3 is CASSRGTSGSYNEQFF. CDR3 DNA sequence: TGTGCCAGCAGCCGCGGGACTAGCGGGAGCTACAATGAGCAGTTCTTC.

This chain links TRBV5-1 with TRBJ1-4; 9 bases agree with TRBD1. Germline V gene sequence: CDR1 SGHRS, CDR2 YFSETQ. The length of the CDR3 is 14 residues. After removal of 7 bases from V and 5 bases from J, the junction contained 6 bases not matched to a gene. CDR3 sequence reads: CASRRTGVNEKLFF. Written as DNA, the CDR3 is TGCGCCAGCCGTCGGACAGGGGTGAATGAAAAACTGTTTTTT.

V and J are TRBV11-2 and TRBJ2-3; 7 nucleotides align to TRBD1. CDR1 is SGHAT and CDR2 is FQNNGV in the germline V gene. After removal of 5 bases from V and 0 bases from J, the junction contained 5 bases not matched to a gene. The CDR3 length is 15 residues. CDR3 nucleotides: TGTGCCAGCAGCCCCCAGACAGGGAGCACAGATACGCAGTATTTT. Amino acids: CASSPQTGSTDTQYF.

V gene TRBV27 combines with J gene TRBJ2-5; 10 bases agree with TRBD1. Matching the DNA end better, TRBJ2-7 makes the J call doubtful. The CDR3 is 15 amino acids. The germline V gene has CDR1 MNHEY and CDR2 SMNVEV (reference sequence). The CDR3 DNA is TGTGCCAGCAGTGAACCGGGACAGGGGATTTTCGAGCAGTACTTC. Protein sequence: CASSEPGQGIFEQYF.

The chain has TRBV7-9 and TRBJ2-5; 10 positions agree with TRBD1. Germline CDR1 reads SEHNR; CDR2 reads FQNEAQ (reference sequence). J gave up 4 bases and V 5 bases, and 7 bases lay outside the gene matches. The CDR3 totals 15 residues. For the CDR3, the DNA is TGTGCCAGCAGCCCGACCGGGACAGGGGTAGAGACCCAGTACTTC. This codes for CASSPTGTGVETQYF. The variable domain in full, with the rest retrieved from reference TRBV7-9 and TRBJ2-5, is DTGVSQNPRHKITKRGQNVTFRCDPISEHNRLYWYRQTLGQGPEFLTYFQNEAQLEKSRLLSDRFSAERPKGSFSTLEIQRTEQGDSAMYLCASSPTGTGVETQYFGPGTRLLVL.

CDR3 sequence: CASSRTTGRAYEQYF. The CDR3 DNA reads as TGCGCCAGCAGCCGAACGACAGGGAGGGCTTACGAGCAGTACTTC. The chain is built from TRBV4-3 and TRBJ2-7; D is possibly TRBD1 or TRBD2 (7 bases each). The length of the CDR3 is 15 residues. CDR1 and CDR2 from the germline V gene are LGHNA and YSLEER. V was shortened by 4 bases and J by 4 bases, with 17 bases between the two germline ends.

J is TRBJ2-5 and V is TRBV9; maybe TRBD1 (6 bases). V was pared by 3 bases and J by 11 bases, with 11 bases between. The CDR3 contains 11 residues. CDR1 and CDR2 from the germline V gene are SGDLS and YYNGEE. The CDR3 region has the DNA TGTGCCAGCAGCGGTGGGGGCTTGCAGTACTTC. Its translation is CASSGGGLQYF.

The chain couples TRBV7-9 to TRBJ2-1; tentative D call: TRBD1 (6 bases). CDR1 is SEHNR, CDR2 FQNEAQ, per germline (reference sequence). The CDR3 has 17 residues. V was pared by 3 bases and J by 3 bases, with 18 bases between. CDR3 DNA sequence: TGTGCCAGCAGCTTGGGGCCCACAGGGCTCGGCTACAATGAGCAGTTCTTC. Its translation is CASSLGPTGLGYNEQFF.

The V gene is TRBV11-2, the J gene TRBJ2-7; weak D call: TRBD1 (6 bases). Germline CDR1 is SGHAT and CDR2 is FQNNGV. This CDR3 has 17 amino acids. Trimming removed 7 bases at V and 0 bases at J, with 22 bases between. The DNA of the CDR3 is TGTGCCAGCACCCTAGGGCGGCAGGGGACCTCCTCCTACGAGCAGTACTTC. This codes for CASTLGRQGTSSYEQYF.

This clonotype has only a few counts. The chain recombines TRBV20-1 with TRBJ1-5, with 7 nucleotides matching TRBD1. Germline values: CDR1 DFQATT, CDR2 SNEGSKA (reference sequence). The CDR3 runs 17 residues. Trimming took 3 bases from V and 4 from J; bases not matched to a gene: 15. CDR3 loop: CSASLGQATEPNQPQHF. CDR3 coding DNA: TGCAGTGCTAGTCTCGGACAGGCCACTGAACCGAATCAGCCCCAGCATTTT.

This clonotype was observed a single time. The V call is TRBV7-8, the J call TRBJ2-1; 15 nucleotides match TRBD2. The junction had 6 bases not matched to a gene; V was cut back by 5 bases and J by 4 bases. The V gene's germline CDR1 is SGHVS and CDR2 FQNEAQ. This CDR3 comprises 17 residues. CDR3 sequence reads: CASSPGTSGRPYNEQFF. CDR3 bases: TGTGCCAGCAGCCCCGGGACTAGCGGGAGGCCGTACAATGAGCAGTTCTTC. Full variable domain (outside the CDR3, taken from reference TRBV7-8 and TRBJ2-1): GAGVSQSPRYKVAKRGQDVALRCDPISGHVSLFWYQQALGQGPEFLTYFQNEAQLDKSGLPSDRFFAERPEGSVSTLKIQRTQQEDSAVYLCASSPGTSGRPYNEQFFGPGTRLTVL.

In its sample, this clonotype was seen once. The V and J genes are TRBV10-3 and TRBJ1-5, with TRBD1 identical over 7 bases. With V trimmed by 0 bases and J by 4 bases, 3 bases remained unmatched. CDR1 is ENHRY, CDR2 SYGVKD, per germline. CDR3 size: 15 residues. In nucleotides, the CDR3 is TGTGCCATCAGTGAGTCGAGACAGGGAAATCAGCCCCAGCATTTT. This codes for CAISESRQGNQPQHF.

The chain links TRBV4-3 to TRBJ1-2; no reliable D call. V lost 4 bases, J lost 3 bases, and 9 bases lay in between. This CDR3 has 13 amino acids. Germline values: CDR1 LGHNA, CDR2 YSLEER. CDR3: CASSPSPYYGYTF. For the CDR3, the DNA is TGCGCCAGCAGCCCCAGTCCTTACTATGGCTACACCTTC.

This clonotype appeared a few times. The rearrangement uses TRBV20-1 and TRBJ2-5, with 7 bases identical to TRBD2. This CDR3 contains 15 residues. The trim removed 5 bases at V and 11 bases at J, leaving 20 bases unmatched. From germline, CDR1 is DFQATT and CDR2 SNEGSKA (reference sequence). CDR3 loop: CSARRSLAEAVEQYF. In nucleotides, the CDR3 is TGCAGTGCTCGGAGAAGTCTAGCGGAAGCCGTGGAGCAGTACTTC.